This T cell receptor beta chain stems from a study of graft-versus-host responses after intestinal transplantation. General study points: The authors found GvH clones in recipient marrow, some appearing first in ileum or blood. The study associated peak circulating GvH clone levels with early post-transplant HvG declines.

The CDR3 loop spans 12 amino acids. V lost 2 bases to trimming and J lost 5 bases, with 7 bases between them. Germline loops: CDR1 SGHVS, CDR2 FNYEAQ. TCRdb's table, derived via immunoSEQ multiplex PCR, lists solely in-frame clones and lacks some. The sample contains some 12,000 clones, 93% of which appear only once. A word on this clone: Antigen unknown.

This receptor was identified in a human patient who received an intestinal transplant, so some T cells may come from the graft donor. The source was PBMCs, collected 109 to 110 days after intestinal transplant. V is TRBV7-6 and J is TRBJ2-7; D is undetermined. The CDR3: CASSLLADEQYF. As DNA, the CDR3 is TGTGCCAGCAGCTTACTGGCAGACGAGCAGTACTTC.